The rows below give T cell receptor beta chains drawn from one sample of a study of cytomegalovirus exposure and HLA in healthy donors. Sequencing was performed with immunoSEQ multiplex PCR; in TCRdb, only in-frame clones are kept and a portion is missing. Its clone listing holds approximately 20,000 clones. The sequenced sample consisted of PBMCs. The receptors here all came from a man aged 60 to 75 in good health and CMV-seropositive. Both conserved end residues are part of each CDR3. D genes are given only for firm matches.

D: .; V: TRBV18; CDR3: CASSPSSTGGYYGYTF
D: TRBD1; V: TRBV25-1; CDR3: CASSELYRGVTGMKLFF
D: .; V: TRBV25-1; CDR3: CASSEWQGRETQYF
D: .; V: TRBV7-9; CDR3: CASSLSGGYEQYF
D: .; V: TRBV15; CDR3: CATSRDYGEVGAFF
D: TRBD1; V: TRBV19; CDR3: CASSPGTGATYEQYF
D: TRBD1; V: TRBV28; CDR3: CASSTRGLRGNTIYF
D: .; V: TRBV5-1; CDR3: CASSGGGRGAYGYTF
D: TRBD1; V: TRBV4-1; CDR3: CASSPQTGGGSPLHF
D: TRBD2; V: TRBV9; CDR3: CASSSTGLGGNIQYF
D: TRBD2; V: TRBV6-6; CDR3: CASTDSGGILTQYF
D: TRBD2; V: TRBV6-5; CDR3: CASSAGTSFYEQYF
D: .; V: TRBV23-1; CDR3: CASSLPHPDRTYEQYF
D: .; V: TRBV4-1; CDR3: CASSQDLRAEAFF
D: .; V: TRBV20-1; CDR3: CSVGSRETQYF
D: TRBD1; V: TRBV29-1; CDR3: CSVSRNTGADGYTF
D: TRBD2; V: TRBV5-1; CDR3: CASSLEGRADTQYF